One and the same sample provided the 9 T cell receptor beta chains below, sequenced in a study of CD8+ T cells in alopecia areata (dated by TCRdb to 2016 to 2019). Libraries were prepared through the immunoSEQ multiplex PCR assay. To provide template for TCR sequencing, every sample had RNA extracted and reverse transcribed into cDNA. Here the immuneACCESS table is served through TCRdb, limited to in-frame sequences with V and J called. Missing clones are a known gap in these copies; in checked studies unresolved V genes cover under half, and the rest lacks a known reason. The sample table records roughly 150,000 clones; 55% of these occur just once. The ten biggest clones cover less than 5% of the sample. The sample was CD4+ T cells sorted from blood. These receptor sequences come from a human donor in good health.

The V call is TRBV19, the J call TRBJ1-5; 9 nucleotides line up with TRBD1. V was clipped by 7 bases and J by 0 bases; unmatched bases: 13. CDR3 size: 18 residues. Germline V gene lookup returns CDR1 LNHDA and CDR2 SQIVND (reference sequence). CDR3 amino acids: CASNGQGLAVRSNQPQHF. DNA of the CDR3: TGTGCCAGTAACGGACAGGGGCTGGCGGTTCGTAGCAATCAGCCCCAGCATTTT.

In DNA, the CDR3 is TGTGCCAGCAGTTTTATGGATACGCAGTATTTT. Protein sequence: CASSFMDTQYF. The chain is built from TRBV27 and TRBJ2-3, with D unresolved. Germline CDR1 and CDR2: MNHEY and SMNVEV (reference sequence). The CDR3 contains 11 residues. V was shortened by 3 bases and J by 6 bases, with 4 bases between the two germline ends.

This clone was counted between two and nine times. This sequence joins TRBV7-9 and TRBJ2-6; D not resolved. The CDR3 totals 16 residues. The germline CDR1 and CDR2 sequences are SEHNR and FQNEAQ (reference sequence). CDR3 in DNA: TGTGGTCCTCTAGTCGCTGGAGCCTCTGGGGCCAACGTCCTGACTTTC. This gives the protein CGPLVAGASGANVLTF.

CDR3 in amino acids: CASSPGGWYEQYF. The CDR3 DNA reads as TGTGCCAGCAGCCCCGGGGGGTGGTACGAGCAGTACTTC. The rearrangement joins TRBV11-2 to TRBJ2-7; TRBD2 agrees at 7 bases. There are 13 residues in the CDR3. Germline values: CDR1 SGHAT, CDR2 FQNNGV. The V segment lost 5 bases and the J segment 4 bases; nucleotides outside the gene matches: 5.

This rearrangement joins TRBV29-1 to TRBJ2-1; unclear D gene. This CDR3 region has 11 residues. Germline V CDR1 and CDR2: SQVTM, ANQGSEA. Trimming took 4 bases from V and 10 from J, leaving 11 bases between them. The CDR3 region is CSVGLSSEQFF. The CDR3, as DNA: TGCAGCGTTGGACTCTCCTCGGAGCAGTTCTTC.

As DNA, the CDR3 is TGTGCCAGTAGTAGGGGGACGTACACCGGGGAGCTGTTTTTT. This encodes CASSRGTYTGELFF. The genes are TRBV19 and TRBJ2-2; possibly TRBD1 or TRBD2 for D (5 bases each). The germline V and J ends were trimmed by 4 bases and 3 bases, with 9 bases remaining between them. CDR3 size: 14 residues. Germline V gene data show CDR1 as LNHDA and CDR2 as SQIVND (reference sequence).

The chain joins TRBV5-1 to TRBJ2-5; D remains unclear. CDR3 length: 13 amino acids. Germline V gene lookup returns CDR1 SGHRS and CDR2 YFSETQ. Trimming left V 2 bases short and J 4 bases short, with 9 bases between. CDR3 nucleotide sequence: TGCGCCAGCAGCTTAGGGTCCCGAGAGACCCAGTACTTC. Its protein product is CASSLGSRETQYF.

CDR3 protein: CASSEFGGLEQFF. The DNA for the CDR3 is TGTGCCAGCAGTGAATTTGGGGGACTTGAGCAGTTCTTC. The genes are TRBV25-1 and TRBJ2-1; TRBD2 is a possible D gene (6 bases). Trimming took 1 base from V and 9 from J, leaving 10 bases between them. The CDR3 runs 13 residues. Germline V gene data show CDR1 as MGHDK and CDR2 as SYGVNS.

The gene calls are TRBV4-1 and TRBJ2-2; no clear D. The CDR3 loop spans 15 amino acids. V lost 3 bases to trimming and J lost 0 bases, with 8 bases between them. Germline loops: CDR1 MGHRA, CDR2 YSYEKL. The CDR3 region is CASSQRRANTGELFF. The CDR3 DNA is TGCGCCAGCAGCCAGCGGAGAGCGAACACCGGGGAGCTGTTTTTT.